The 28 T cell receptor beta chains given below trace back to one sample, sequenced in a study of CD8 T cells in ankylosing spondylitis. In TCRdb, the 5' RACE reads were re-called with MiXCR into one record per CDR3 protein. In the table there are approximately 250,000 distinct CDR3 sequences, roughly 32% of which are singletons. Sequencing input: blood, either unsorted or a sorted T cell fraction (not recorded which). These receptors were collected from a male donor with ankylosing spondylitis or in good health (not recorded which).

The gene calls are TRBV20-1 and TRBJ2-1; TRBD1 might be the D (5 bases). V lost 7 bases and J 0 bases, leaving 10 bases between the germline ends. Germline-derived CDR1 and CDR2 are DFQATT and SNEGSKA (reference sequence). CDR3 size: 13 residues. The CDR3, as DNA: TGCAGTGGGGGCCTGGGCTCCTACAATGAGCAGTTCTTC. Translation gives CSGGLGSYNEQFF.

This clonotype has more than one count but fewer than ten. This chain links TRBV27 with TRBJ2-3; D is ambiguous. CDR3 length: 12 amino acids. With 5 bases removed from V and 2 bases from J, the gap between germline ends came to 5 bases. Germline V CDR1 and CDR2: MNHEY, SMNVEV (reference sequence). CDR3 nucleotide sequence: TGTGCCAGCAGTCATCTCACAGATACGCAGTATTTT. This encodes CASSHLTDTQYF.

This chain links TRBV7-6 with TRBJ2-7, with D perhaps assigned TRBD1 or TRBD2 (5 bases each). V lost 5 bases and J 7 bases, leaving 12 bases between the germline ends. The V gene's germline CDR1 is SGHVS and CDR2 FNYEAQ. This CDR3 region has 12 residues. CDR3 amino acids: CASSRDPWEQYF. The CDR3 region has the DNA TGTGCCAGCAGCCGGGACCCTTGGGAGCAGTACTTC.

J is TRBJ2-3 and V is TRBV7-9; D may be TRBD1 (6 bases). The CDR3 covers 12 residues. CDR1 and CDR2 (germline): SEHNR, FQNEAQ (reference sequence). Here the CDR3 reads CSPGTSTDTQYF. The CDR3 bases are TGTAGTCCGGGGACAAGCACAGATACGCAGTATTTT.

This chain's CDR3 is CSARKGALSNEQFF. In DNA form, the CDR3 reads TGCAGTGCTAGAAAGGGGGCGTTGAGCAATGAGCAGTTCTTC. The rearrangement links TRBV20-1 to TRBJ2-1; the match to TRBD1 covers 7 bases. This CDR3 is built from 14 residues. Germline CDR1 is DFQATT and CDR2 is SNEGSKA (reference sequence). V gave up 2 bases and J gave up 6 bases; unmatched junction bases: 7.

The rearrangement uses TRBV9 and TRBJ2-1; the D is unclear. The CDR3 sequence is 15 residues long. Per the germline V gene, CDR1 is SGDLS and CDR2 is YYNGEE. Trimming stripped 0 bases from V and 2 bases from J, with 9 bases between. The CDR3 coding sequence is TGTGCCAGCAGCGTAGGAACTGCGCCCTACAATGAGCAGTTCTTC. Encoded protein: CASSVGTAPYNEQFF.

The gene calls are TRBV24-1 and TRBJ1-2; D is unclear. Between the trimmed V and J ends, which lost 0 bases and 2 bases, there was a span of 6 bases. The CDR3 consists of 14 residues. The germline V gene has CDR1 KGHDR and CDR2 SFDVKD. CDR3 sequence: CATSDLTGNYGYTF. The CDR3 DNA sequence: TGTGCCACCAGTGATTTGACGGGGAACTATGGCTACACCTTC.

This clonotype was seen more than once but under ten times. The CDR3 region is CSVATFSTSGANVLTF. CDR3 sequence (DNA): TGCAGCGTTGCCACGTTCTCCACCTCTGGGGCCAACGTCCTGACTTTC. This rearrangement joins TRBV29-1 to TRBJ2-6; D gene ambiguous. The CDR3 runs to 16 residues. Trimming stripped 4 bases from V and 0 bases from J, with 13 bases between. CDR1 and CDR2 from the germline V gene are SQVTM and ANQGSEA.

This clonotype was counted a few times. This rearrangement joins TRBV20-1 to TRBJ2-4, with 8 bases identical to TRBD1. CDR1 DFQATT and CDR2 SNEGSKA come from the germline V gene (reference sequence). The V and J ends lost 6 bases and 8 bases, in that order; junction bases with no gene match: 12. The CDR3 is made up of 14 amino acids. The CDR3 loop reads CSATETGALDIQYF. CDR3 bases: TGCAGTGCCACCGAGACAGGGGCGTTGGACATTCAGTACTTC.

This clonotype was detected only a few times. The chain couples TRBV27 to TRBJ1-1; D unresolved. CDR1 and CDR2 (germline): MNHEY, SMNVEV (reference sequence). This CDR3 comprises 11 residues. Trimming took 8 bases from V and 9 from J, leaving 13 bases between them. The CDR3 region is CASGGRTKAFF. DNA of the CDR3: TGTGCCAGCGGAGGACGGACGAAAGCTTTCTTT.

The chain carries TRBV20-1 and TRBJ2-7; D possibly uses TRBD1 or TRBD2 (5 bases each). Trimming took off 6 bases at V and 3 bases at J, with 15 bases between the two ends. CDR1 and CDR2 (germline): DFQATT, SNEGSKA (reference sequence). The CDR3 contains 13 residues. CDR3 region: CSAIRDGRYEQYF. DNA for the CDR3: TGCAGTGCCATCCGGGACGGGCGCTACGAGCAGTACTTC.

The CDR3 here is CSGDNSYEQYF. CDR3 DNA: TGCAGTGGGGACAATTCCTACGAGCAGTACTTC. The chain links TRBV20-1 to TRBJ2-7; D may be TRBD1 (6 bases). V lost 7 bases and J lost 1, with 8 bases in between. In germline, CDR1 is DFQATT, CDR2 SNEGSKA (reference sequence). The CDR3 extends over 11 amino acids.

This clonotype was observed a few times. This chain links TRBV20-1 with TRBJ2-2, with a weak D call TRBD1 (7 bases). Germline V gene lookup returns CDR1 DFQATT and CDR2 SNEGSKA (reference sequence). The CDR3 spans 15 residues. The ends were cut back, 6 bases at V and 4 bases at J, with 18 bases in the middle. The CDR3 sequence: CSAGLRDSLTGELFF. CDR3 nucleotides: TGCAGTGCGGGACTCCGGGACAGCCTCACCGGGGAGCTGTTTTTT.

V usage is TRBV5-1 and J usage is TRBJ1-4, with a weak D call TRBD1 (5 bases). CDR1 is SGHRS, CDR2 YFSETQ, per germline. CDR3 size: 15 residues. The V and J ends lost 4 bases and 7 bases respectively, with 17 bases between them. The CDR3 DNA follows: TGCGCCAGCAGCCCCCGCGCGGGGGGGGGTGAAAAACTGTTTTTT. This encodes CASSPRAGGGEKLFF.

This clonotype was seen only a few times. The rearrangement links TRBV27 to TRBJ2-7; 8 bases fit TRBD1. This CDR3 has 13 amino acids. The germline gives CDR1 MNHEY, CDR2 SMNVEV (reference sequence). Trimming took 8 bases from V and 7 from J; bases not matched to a gene: 10. CDR3 residues: CASATQGAGEQYF. The CDR3 DNA reads as TGTGCCAGCGCTACTCAGGGGGCGGGGGAGCAGTACTTC.

CDR3 sequence reads: CSASHLAGEETQYF. CDR3 in DNA: TGCAGTGCTAGTCATCTAGCGGGGGAAGAGACCCAGTACTTC. This rearrangement joins TRBV20-1 to TRBJ2-5, with 10 positions matching TRBD2. After removal of 3 bases from V and 3 bases from J, the junction contained 4 bases not matched to a gene. Per germline, CDR1 DFQATT and CDR2 SNEGSKA (reference sequence). CDR3 length: 14 amino acids.

V gene TRBV12-3 or TRBV12-4 combines with J gene TRBJ2-3; D gene uncertain. The CDR3 runs to 13 residues. Trimming removed 6 bases at V and 0 bases at J, with 7 bases between. The CDR3: CASSEYSTDTQYF. The CDR3 DNA reads as TGTGCCAGCAGCGAATACAGCACAGATACGCAGTATTTT.

The chain employs TRBV9 and TRBJ2-2; D is perhaps TRBD1 (6 bases). The CDR3 extends over 15 amino acids. In germline, CDR1 is SGDLS, CDR2 YYNGEE. With 7 bases removed from V and 5 bases from J, the gap between germline ends came to 18 bases. The CDR3 here is CASAQLGHNTGELFF. CDR3 in DNA: TGTGCCAGCGCCCAGCTGGGACATAATACCGGGGAGCTGTTTTTT.

This clonotype was found a few times. The J gene is TRBJ2-1, the V gene TRBV20-1; D is unclear. The CDR3 sequence is 15 residues long. Germline-derived CDR1 and CDR2 are DFQATT and SNEGSKA (reference sequence). V was pared by 0 bases and J by 3 bases, with 12 bases between. The CDR3 coding sequence is TGCAGTGCTAGAGATGGAGAATGGGGCTACAATGAGCAGTTCTTC. It yields the protein CSARDGEWGYNEQFF.

This chain uses TRBV9 with TRBJ2-3; D may correspond to TRBD1 or TRBD2 (7 bases each). Germline loops: CDR1 SGDLS, CDR2 YYNGEE. V lost 10 bases, J lost 2 bases, and 20 bases lay in between. The CDR3 sequence is 15 residues long. In nucleotides, the CDR3 is TGTGCCTCAGCAGGGGGGGGAGAACTCACAGATACGCAGTATTTT. Translated, it gives CASAGGGELTDTQYF.

There are a few counts of this clonotype. V is TRBV9 and J is TRBJ2-7; 7 nucleotides agree with TRBD2. V was clipped by 2 bases and J by 2 bases; unmatched bases: 7. This CDR3 has 15 residues. Germline V gene data show CDR1 as SGDLS and CDR2 as YYNGEE. The CDR3 protein is CASSVSAGVAYEQYF. Here the CDR3 DNA reads TGTGCCAGCAGCGTTTCGGCGGGAGTGGCCTACGAGCAGTACTTC.

J is TRBJ2-7 and V is TRBV2; 7 positions match TRBD1. CDR3 length: 14 amino acids. The germline V gene has CDR1 SNHLY and CDR2 FYNNEI. The junction had 12 bases not matched to a gene; V was cut back by 7 bases and J by 6 bases. The CDR3: CASTMTGKQGEQYF. DNA of the CDR3: TGTGCCAGCACTATGACAGGGAAACAGGGCGAGCAGTACTTC. The full variable domain, rest sourced from reference TRBV2 and TRBJ2-7, is EPEVTQTPSHQVTQMGQEVILRCVPISNHLYFYWYRQILGQKVEFLVSFYNNEISEKSEIFDDQFSVERPDGSNFTLKIRSTKLEDSAMYFCASTMTGKQGEQYFGPGTRLTVT.

This clonotype was observed a few times. This chain links TRBV10-3 with TRBJ2-5; unclear D gene. V dropped 5 bases and J dropped 3 bases, with 7 bases sitting between them. Germline CDR1 ENHRY, CDR2 SYGVKD. The CDR3 runs 12 residues. CDR3 in amino acids: CAISSIEETQYF. The CDR3 DNA reads as TGTGCCATCAGTAGCATAGAAGAGACCCAGTACTTC.

This clonotype appeared many times. The chain employs TRBV20-1 and TRBJ2-3; 8 bases are shared with TRBD2. The CDR3 is made up of 13 amino acids. The V gene end was trimmed by 6 bases and the J gene end by 1 base; junction bases not matched to a gene: 3. Germline V gives CDR1 DFQATT, CDR2 SNEGSKA (reference sequence). The CDR3 loop reads CSAIAGRTDTQYF. The DNA for the CDR3 is TGCAGTGCCATAGCGGGGCGCACAGATACGCAGTATTTT.

The V and J genes are TRBV20-1 and TRBJ1-4; no clear D gene. The V end was cut by 3 bases, the J end by 8 bases, with 7 bases between. The CDR3 is 11 residues long. From germline, CDR1 is DFQATT and CDR2 SNEGSKA (reference sequence). Written as DNA, the CDR3 is TGCAGTGCTAGGGGTGACGAAAAACTGTTTTTT. Translated, it gives CSARGDEKLFF.

This clonotype came up a few times. The rearrangement links TRBV28 to TRBJ2-5, with D possibly being TRBD1 or TRBD2 (5 bases each). The CDR3 covers 15 residues. CDR1 MDHEN and CDR2 SYDVKM come from the germline V gene. V shed 3 bases and J shed 3 bases, with 14 bases lying between them. The CDR3 sequence: CASSFPGLTEETQYF. In nucleotides, the CDR3 is TGTGCCAGCAGTTTCCCGGGGCTTACGGAAGAGACCCAGTACTTC.

This clonotype was recorded a few times. The chain carries TRBV10-3 and TRBJ2-7; 7 bases fit TRBD2. The CDR3 extends over 13 amino acids. CDR1 and CDR2 from the germline V gene are ENHRY and SYGVKD. Trimming at V came to 11 bases and at J to 2 bases, leaving 9 bases not matched to a gene. The CDR3 DNA reads as TGTGCCGGATCAGGGAGGGAGACCTACGAGCAGTACTTC. Its protein is CAGSGRETYEQYF.

The rearrangement uses TRBV5-6 and TRBJ2-7; TRBD1 is a possible D gene (6 bases). V lost 5 bases and J lost 6, with 18 bases in between. The CDR3 has 14 residues. Germline lookup yields CDR1 SGHDT and CDR2 YYEEEE. Here the CDR3 reads CASSRLQGVGEQYF. The CDR3 DNA is TGTGCCAGCAGTCGATTACAGGGTGTAGGCGAGCAGTACTTC.